This T cell receptor beta chain was captured by sequencing in a study of blood T cells in healthy people across ages. A J-beta primer mix and a sample-barcoded 5' primer were used in a second PCR of roughly 7 to 12 cycles. TCRdb re-called the 5' RACE reads with MiXCR, one entry per CDR3 protein. The data show about 1,500,000 distinct CDR3 sequences, 25% to 30% seen once. Study observations and caveats: The study found TCR beta diversity correlated strongly with naive T cell percentage. Any changes in expanded clonotypes were possibly confounded, as donor CMV status remained unknown.

Trimming cost V 7 bases and J 6 bases, with 13 bases left between them. This CDR3 spans 13 amino acids. CDR1 and CDR2 (germline): ENHRY, SYGVKD. As to this clonotype: Its specificity is not known.

The V and J genes are TRBV10-3 and TRBJ2-1; D ambiguous. This receptor was identified in a woman in her 30s in good health. Sequences were obtained from blood. The CDR3, as DNA: TGTGCCATCAACGAACAACCCGGCAATGAGCAGTTCTTC. Its translation is CAINEQPGNEQFF.